In its sample, the clone carrying this T cell receptor gamma chain was seen a few times. Antigen: not known. The length of the CDR3 is 13 residues. Germline CDR1 EGSNGY, CDR2 YDSYNSKV. V trimming: 3 bases; J trimming: 3 bases; junction bases outside the gene matches: 5. These data come from a study of Vδ1+ human thymocytes. General study points: Donors shared many TRG clonotypes but few TRD clonotypes. Thymic delta-chain repertoires held around 20% Vdelta2 sequences and few Vdelta3, despite high sort purity. Thymic TRG and TRD repertoires appeared highly polyclonal.

Sequences come from RNA converted to cDNA by reverse transcription. CDR3 amplicons came from multiplex PCR with pooled V-gene forward and constant-region reverse primers. TCRdb redid clone calling on the multiplex PCR reads using CATT. The sample consists of approximately 20,000 gamma-chain clones, about an eighth of them appearing once. This clonotype originated in a child less than two years old who had congenital heart surgery. The V and J genes are TRGV2 and TRGJ1 or TRGJ2. Sequenced: Vdelta1+ gamma-delta thymocytes from the thymus. Specified subset: FACS-sorted CD3+ TCRalphabeta- TCRVdelta1+ TCRVdelta2- thymocytes. The CDR3 sequence is CATWDPPYYKKLF. As DNA, the CDR3 is TGTGCCACCTGGGACCCCCCTTATTATAAGAAACTCTTT.